The rows below give T cell receptor beta chains drawn from one sample of a study of shared clonotypes between healthy human individuals. Some clones are missing from TCRdb's copy, which holds only in-frame ones; the method was immunoSEQ multiplex PCR. This repertoire shows hundreds of thousands of clones, approximately 96% found once; its top ten account for about 0.12%. The sequencing input was naive CD8+ T cells sorted from blood. The receptors were gathered from a woman in her twenties or thirties in good health. CDR3s include the opening cysteine and the closing phenylalanine or tryptophan. D genes are given only for firm matches. The size field is filled for only some rows; it gives once, few, many or a size class.

j_call d_call v_call clone_size cdr3_nt cdr3_aa
TRBJ1-1 TRBD1 TRBV19 NA TGTGCCACGTGGGGGACAGCCACTGAAGCTTTCTTT CATWGTATEAFF
TRBJ2-7 TRBD1 TRBV27 NA TGTGCCAGCAGTTTAACCGGGACAGGGGGAAGGGAGCAGTACTTC CASSLTGTGGREQYF
TRBJ2-7 TRBD2 TRBV28 NA TGTGCCAGCAGTTTACCGGGAGGATTGGGGGAGCAGTACTTC CASSLPGGLGEQYF
TRBJ2-7 TRBD2 TRBV19 NA TGTGCCAGTAGTATGGGACTAGTAGGTTACGAGCAGTACTTC CASSMGLVGYEQYF
TRBJ2-3 TRBD2 TRBV2 NA TGTGCCAGCAGGTGGACTAGCGGTAGCACAGATACGCAGTATTTT CASRWTSGSTDTQYF
TRBJ1-1 NA TRBV19 few TGTGCCAGTAGTACTTGGACAGCTACAACTGAAGCTTTCTTT CASSTWTATTEAFF
TRBJ1-5 NA TRBV19 NA TGTGCCAGTAGTATCCCCGGACATCCTCAGCCCCAGCATTTT CASSIPGHPQPQHF
TRBJ1-2 NA TRBV27 NA TGTGCCAGCAGCCTAGGTTCCGGGTTCTATGGCTACACCTTC CASSLGSGFYGYTF
TRBJ2-7 NA TRBV5-8 NA TGTGCCAGCAGCTTGAGGACTCACGAGCAGTACTTC CASSLRTHEQYF
TRBJ2-7 TRBD1 TRBV5-1 NA TGCGCCAGCGGTGACCAAGGGGGCACCTACGAGCAGTACTTC CASGDQGGTYEQYF
TRBJ1-6 NA TRBV28 NA TGTGCCAGCAGTTTCTGGGCAGGGGATAATTCACCCCTCCACTTT CASSFWAGDNSPLHF
TRBJ2-7 TRBD2 TRBV7-9 NA TGTGCCAGCAGCTTAGAGGAACTAGCGGGGACCCCCGGGTACTTC CASSLEELAGTPGYF
TRBJ1-2 TRBD1 TRBV5-1 NA TGCGCCAGCAGCGCTACCCGGACAGGGCCTTTAAGCTACACCTTC CASSATRTGPLSYTF
TRBJ2-5 TRBD2 TRBV28 NA TGTGCCAGCAGCGGGACTAGCGGGACACAAGAGACCCAGTACTTC CASSGTSGTQETQYF
TRBJ1-2 NA TRBV28 NA TGTGCCAGCAGTTTATTGCTCAAAGGGGGCTACACCTTC CASSLLLKGGYTF
TRBJ2-5 TRBD2 TRBV5-4 NA TGTGCCAGCAGCGTGGGGACTAGCGGATCAGAGACCCAGTACTTC CASSVGTSGSETQYF
TRBJ1-2 NA TRBV28 NA TGTGCCAGCAGTTTTCCCTTGACAGAAAGCTATGGCTACACCTTC CASSFPLTESYGYTF
TRBJ2-7 NA TRBV29-1 NA TGCAGCGTCTCTAAGGGGGAATCCTACGAGCAGTACTTC CSVSKGESYEQYF
TRBJ2-7 NA TRBV1 NA TGCACCAGCAGCCAAGATCGGCTGGGACTACTGTACGAGCAGTACTTC CTSSQDRLGLLYEQYF
TRBJ2-5 NA TRBV6-5 NA TGTGCCAGCAGTCCCCAGAGAGGGTGGGAGACCCAGTACTTC CASSPQRGWETQYF
TRBJ2-1 TRBD2 TRBV27 NA TGTGCCAGCAGTAGCGGGACTAGCCCCGGCAATGAGCAGTTCTTC CASSSGTSPGNEQFF
TRBJ2-7 TRBD2 TRBV27 NA TGTGCCAGCAGTCCAACCCGGACTAGTTACTACGAGCAGTACTTC CASSPTRTSYYEQYF
TRBJ2-7 NA TRBV5-1 NA TGCGCCAGCGGCGGGCCTCCCTCCGCCGAGCAGTACTTC CASGGPPSAEQYF
TRBJ1-3 TRBD1 TRBV9 NA TGTGCCAGCAGCGCCGACAGGGGCGCTGGAAACACCATATATTTT CASSADRGAGNTIYF
TRBJ1-5 NA TRBV10-1 NA TGCTACCCCGGGCAGGTTAACAATCAGCCCCAGCATTTT CYPGQVNNQPQHF
TRBJ2-1 NA TRBV29-1 NA TGCAGCGCACTAGGTAGCGCCCAGTACAATGAGCAGTTCTTC CSALGSAQYNEQFF
TRBJ2-7 NA TRBV10-3 NA TGTGCCATCAAGACGGGTTCCTACGAGCAGTACTTC CAIKTGSYEQYF
TRBJ2-3 NA TRBV5-6 NA TGTGCCAGCGGTCGGGGGTCAGATACGCAGTATTTT CASGRGSDTQYF
TRBJ1-2 TRBD1 TRBV5-1 NA TGCGCCAGCAGCTGGGGACAGACGGTACTCCATGGCTACACCTTC CASSWGQTVLHGYTF
TRBJ2-3 NA TRBV7-6 once TGTGCCAGCAGCTTAGCCGGGACATACACAGATACGCAGTATTTT CASSLAGTYTDTQYF
TRBJ2-4 TRBD1 TRBV5-1 NA TGCGCCAGCAGCGGGACAGGGGTTGACATTCAGTACTTC CASSGTGVDIQYF
TRBJ2-3 NA TRBV7-9 NA TGTGCCAGCAGCTCCACGGCCGGGGGCGCAGATACGCAGTATTTT CASSSTAGGADTQYF
TRBJ2-6 NA TRBV15 NA TGTGCCACCACCCACGGGGGATCAGGGGCCAACGTCCTGACTTTC CATTHGGSGANVLTF
TRBJ2-3 NA TRBV7-6 NA TGTGCCAGCAGCACTCACCCGGGATCTAGCACAGATACGCAGTATTTT CASSTHPGSSTDTQYF
TRBJ2-7 NA TRBV28 NA TGTGCCAGCAGTCCCTGGCGGAAACCCTACGAGCAGTACTTC CASSPWRKPYEQYF
TRBJ2-7 NA TRBV20-1 NA TGCAGTGCTCAGCATGGCTACGAGCAGTACTTC CSAQHGYEQYF